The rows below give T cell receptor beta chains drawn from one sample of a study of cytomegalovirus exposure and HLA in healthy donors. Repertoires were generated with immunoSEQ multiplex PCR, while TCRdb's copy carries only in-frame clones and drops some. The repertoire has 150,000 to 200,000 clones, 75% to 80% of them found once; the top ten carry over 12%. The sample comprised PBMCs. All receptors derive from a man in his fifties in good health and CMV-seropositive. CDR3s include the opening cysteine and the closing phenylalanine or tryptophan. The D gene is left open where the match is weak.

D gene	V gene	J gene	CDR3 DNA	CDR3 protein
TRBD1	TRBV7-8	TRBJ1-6	TGTGCCAGCAGCCGGGACAGGTTGAATTCACCCCTCCACTTT	CASSRDRLNSPLHF
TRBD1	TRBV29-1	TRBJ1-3	TGCAGCGTTGAGACCCATCCAGGGGGCTACTCTGGAAACACCATATATTTT	CSVETHPGGYSGNTIYF
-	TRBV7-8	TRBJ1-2	TGTGCCAGCAGCCTTAGACAGGACTATGGCTACACCTTC	CASSLRQDYGYTF
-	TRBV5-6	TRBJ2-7	TGTGCCAGCAGCTTGGGAGGGATCTACGAGCAGTACTTC	CASSLGGIYEQYF
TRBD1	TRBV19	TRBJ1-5	TGTGCCAGTGCCGGGACAGGGAATAGCAATCAGCCCCAGCATTTT	CASAGTGNSNQPQHF
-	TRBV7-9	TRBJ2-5	TGTGCCAGCAGCCAAACAGGGTTGGGCGAGACCCAGTACTTC	CASSQTGLGETQYF
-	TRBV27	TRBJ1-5	TGTGCCAGCCGAGGGGGGGCCTATCCCCTACATTTT	CASRGGAYPLHF
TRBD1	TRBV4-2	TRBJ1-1	TGTGCCAGCAGCCCCCGGACAGGGTCCGAAGCTTTCTTT	CASSPRTGSEAFF
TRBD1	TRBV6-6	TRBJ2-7	TGTGCCAGCAGGCCTGGGACAGCTCCGTACGAGCAGTACTTC	CASRPGTAPYEQYF
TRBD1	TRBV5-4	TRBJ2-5	TGTGCCAGCAGCCCGGGACAGGGAGTTGTCGAGACCCAGTACTTC	CASSPGQGVVETQYF
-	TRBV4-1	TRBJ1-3	TGCGCCAGCAGCCAAGCCGGGAGGGCTGGAAACACCATATATTTT	CASSQAGRAGNTIYF
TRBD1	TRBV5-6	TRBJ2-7	TGTGCCAGCAGCTTGGGGACAGGGGACACCTACGAGCAGTACTTC	CASSLGTGDTYEQYF
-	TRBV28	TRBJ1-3	TGTGCCAGCAGGCGTAGTACCTCTGGAAACACCATATATTTT	CASRRSTSGNTIYF